These T cell receptor beta chains were read from a single sample in a study of beta chain features in type 1 diabetes. This table comes from immunoSEQ multiplex PCR, and its TCRdb copy is limited to in-frame clones, with some not included. The sample includes more than 250,000 clones, 20% of them seen just once. The source material was naive CD4+ T cells from blood. All receptors come from a middle-aged woman with type 1 diabetes. CDR3s include the opening cysteine and the closing phenylalanine or tryptophan. The D gene is left open where the match is weak. Some rows mark clone size as missing; the rest say once, few, many or name a class of expanded clone.

d_gene | j_gene | abundance | v_gene | CDR3aa | CDR3nt
TRBD1 | TRBJ1-5 | - | TRBV18 | CASSPDRGNQPQHF | TGTGCCAGCTCACCAGACAGGGGGAATCAGCCCCAGCATTTT
- | TRBJ1-2 | few | TRBV14 | CASSQVEWVYGYTF | TGTGCCAGCAGCCAAGTGGAGTGGGTCTATGGCTACACCTTC
- | TRBJ1-1 | - | TRBV18 | CASSPLVGANTEAFF | TGTGCCAGCTCACCACTCGTGGGGGCGAACACTGAAGCTTTCTTT
- | TRBJ1-5 | - | TRBV28 | CASSFPGTGFGPQHF | TGTGCCAGCAGTTTCCCCGGAACAGGGTTTGGGCCCCAGCATTTT
- | TRBJ1-5 | few | TRBV29-1 | CSVEDPGEPQHF | TGCAGCGTTGAGGACCCAGGGGAGCCCCAGCATTTT
- | TRBJ2-1 | - | TRBV5-1 | CASSLTTGGANYEQFF | TGCGCCAGCAGCTTGACCACAGGGGGGGCTAACTACGAGCAGTTCTTC
- | TRBJ2-7 | - | TRBV7-2 | CASSLDRNYEQYF | TGTGCCAGCAGCTTAGACAGGAACTACGAGCAGTACTTC
TRBD1 | TRBJ2-2 | few | TRBV18 | CASSPSGQGFTGELFF | TGTGCCAGCTCACCATCGGGACAGGGATTCACCGGGGAGCTGTTTTTT
- | TRBJ1-1 | - | TRBV9 | CASSVNDYPEGESTEAFF | TGTGCCAGCAGCGTAAATGACTACCCAGAGGGGGAGAGCACTGAAGCTTTCTTT
- | TRBJ1-4 | few | TRBV5-6 | CASRERQNEKLFF | TGTGCCAGCCGGGAGAGGCAAAATGAAAAACTGTTTTTT
- | TRBJ1-1 | - | TRBV9 | CASSVLGGTEAFF | TGTGCCAGCAGCGTCTTGGGAGGCACTGAAGCTTTCTTT
TRBD1 | TRBJ2-5 | - | TRBV4-1 | CASSQTGTGGTQYF | TGCGCCAGCAGCCAAACCGGGACAGGAGGGACCCAGTACTTC
- | TRBJ2-7 | - | TRBV4-3 | CASSQFAGVGSYEQYF | TGCGCCAGCAGCCAATTCGCAGGGGTGGGCTCCTACGAGCAGTACTTC